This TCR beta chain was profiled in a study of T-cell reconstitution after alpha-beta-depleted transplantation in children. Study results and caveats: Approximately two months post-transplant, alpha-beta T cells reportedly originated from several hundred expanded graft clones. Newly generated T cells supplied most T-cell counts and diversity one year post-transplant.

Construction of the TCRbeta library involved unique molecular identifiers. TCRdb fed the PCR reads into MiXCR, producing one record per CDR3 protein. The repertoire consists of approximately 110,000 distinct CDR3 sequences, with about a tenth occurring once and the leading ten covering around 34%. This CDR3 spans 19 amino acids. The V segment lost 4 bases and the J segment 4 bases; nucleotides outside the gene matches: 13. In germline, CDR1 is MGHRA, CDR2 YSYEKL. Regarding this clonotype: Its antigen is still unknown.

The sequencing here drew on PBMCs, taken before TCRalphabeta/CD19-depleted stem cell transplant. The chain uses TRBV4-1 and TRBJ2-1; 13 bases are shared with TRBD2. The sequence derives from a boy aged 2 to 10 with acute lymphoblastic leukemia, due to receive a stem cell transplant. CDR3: CASSPFTTGTSGVYNEQFF. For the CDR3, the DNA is TGCGCCAGCAGCCCATTTACGACCGGGACTAGCGGGGTATACAATGAGCAGTTCTTC.